The rows below give T cell receptor beta chains drawn from one sample of a study of shared clonotypes between healthy human individuals. Sequenced by immunoSEQ multiplex PCR; TCRdb stores in-frame clones only, minus some. This repertoire shows millions of clones, around 90% found once; its top ten account for over 0.12%. Specimen: naive CD4+ T cells sorted from blood. These receptors were collected from a man aged 18 to 29 in good health. Both conserved end residues are part of each CDR3. D genes are given only for firm matches. Size is omitted from some rows. Given values are once, few, many or a class for expanded clones.

>TRBV6-6|TRBJ1-1|TRBD1|.
CASIVQGGTEAFF
TGTGCCAGCATTGTACAGGGGGGGACTGAAGCTTTCTTT
>TRBV6-5|TRBJ2-3|.|.
CASISRITDTQYF
TGTGCCAGCATCTCTAGAATCACAGATACGCAGTATTTT
>TRBV10-3|TRBJ2-1|TRBD2|.
CAISPTSGMRIEQFF
TGTGCCATCAGCCCGACTAGCGGGATGCGTATTGAGCAGTTCTTC
>TRBV2|TRBJ2-2|.|once
CASSVRFRGSPGELFF
TGTGCCAGCAGTGTGAGGTTCCGGGGGTCTCCCGGGGAGCTGTTTTTT
>TRBV5-1|TRBJ1-1|.|.
CASSLFRAFRSEAFF
TGCGCCAGCAGCTTGTTTAGGGCTTTCAGGTCTGAAGCTTTCTTT
>TRBV19|TRBJ2-3|TRBD2|.
CASQSQPGLASDTQYF
TGTGCCAGCCAGTCTCAACCGGGACTAGCTTCCGATACGCAGTATTTT
>TRBV27|TRBJ1-4|.|.
CASSTTGTTINEKLFF
TGTGCCAGCAGTACCACCGGGACGACTATTAATGAAAAACTGTTTTTT
>TRBV10-1|TRBJ1-6|TRBD1|.
CASSRSRDRVGSPLHF
TGCGCCAGCAGTCGATCGAGGGACAGGGTAGGATCACCCCTCCACTTT
>TRBV18|TRBJ1-1|.|.
CASSPNRDWRAFF
TGTGCCAGCTCACCAAACAGGGATTGGCGGGCTTTCTTT
>TRBV7-9|TRBJ1-5|TRBD1|.
CASSSYRPTGEGNQPQHF
TGTGCCAGCAGCTCCTATCGACCGACAGGGGAGGGGAATCAGCCCCAGCATTTT
>TRBV10-2|TRBJ2-5|TRBD2|.
CASSPAGGLWETQYF
TGCGCCAGCAGCCCAGCGGGAGGGCTCTGGGAGACCCAGTACTTC
>TRBV9|TRBJ1-6|.|once
CASSVAGNDSPLHF
TGTGCCAGCAGCGTAGCAGGGAACGATTCACCCCTCCACTTT
>TRBV10-1|TRBJ2-1|TRBD2|.
CASSDSAGGPSNEQFF
TGCGCCAGCAGTGACTCCGCGGGGGGCCCGTCTAATGAGCAGTTCTTC
>TRBV29-1|TRBJ2-1|TRBD1|.
CSGQGANEQFF
TGCAGCGGACAGGGGGCCAATGAGCAGTTCTTC
>TRBV10-3|TRBJ2-6|TRBD1|once
CAISRGAGGPGANVLTF
TGTGCCATCAGCAGGGGTGCAGGGGGCCCTGGGGCCAACGTCCTGACTTTC
>TRBV21-1|TRBJ2-7|.|.
CASSRTRTGRNYEQYF
TGTGCCAGCAGCAGGACCCGAACGGGTAGGAACTACGAGCAGTACTTC
>TRBV6-6|TRBJ2-1|.|.
CASSYEQGVYNEQFF
TGTGCCAGCAGTTACGAACAGGGAGTATACAATGAGCAGTTCTTC
>TRBV7-6|TRBJ1-2|.|.
CASSLARAGFGYTF
TGTGCCAGCAGCTTAGCGCGGGCAGGGTTTGGCTACACCTTC
>TRBV19|TRBJ1-2|TRBD1|.
CASAREGAPNYGYTF
TGTGCCAGCGCCAGGGAGGGGGCGCCGAACTATGGCTACACCTTC
>TRBV7-2|TRBJ1-3|.|.
CASSLDGNTIYF
TGTGCCAGCAGCTTAGATGGAAACACCATATATTTT
>TRBV7-2|TRBJ2-7|TRBD2|.
CASSLASSGRYEQYF
TGTGCCAGCAGCTTAGCGTCTAGCGGGAGATACGAGCAGTACTTC
>TRBV19|TRBJ1-5|TRBD1|.
CASSRNRGYQPQHF
TGTGCCAGTAGTAGAAACAGGGGGTATCAGCCCCAGCATTTT
>TRBV19|TRBJ2-3|.|.
CASSMELSGRTDTQYF
TGTGCCAGTAGTATGGAGTTAAGCGGGCGCACAGATACGCAGTATTTT
>TRBV9|TRBJ1-3|.|once
CASSVEVERNTIYF
TGTGCCAGCAGCGTAGAGGTGGAAAGAAACACCATATATTTT
>TRBV6-1|TRBJ1-6|TRBD1|.
CASSLGGQANSPLHF
TGTGCCAGCAGCCTTGGGGGACAGGCCAATTCACCCCTCCACTTT
>TRBV29-1|TRBJ1-4|.|.
CSVRRGGTNEKLFF
TGCAGCGTTCGAAGAGGGGGAACTAATGAAAAACTGTTTTTT
>TRBV18|TRBJ1-3|TRBD1|.
CASSPTAGQHSGNTIYF
TGTGCCAGCTCACCAACAGCGGGACAGCACTCTGGAAACACCATATATTTT
>TRBV9|TRBJ2-7|TRBD2|.
CASSVGTSGYEQYF
TGTGCCAGCAGCGTAGGAACTAGCGGCTACGAGCAGTACTTC
>TRBV27|TRBJ2-6|.|.
CASSLSTAGANVLTF
TGTGCCAGCAGTTTATCGACGGCTGGGGCCAACGTCCTGACTTTC
>TRBV19|TRBJ1-5|.|.
CASSNREGQPQHF
TGTGCCAGTAGCAACAGGGAGGGGCAGCCCCAGCATTTT
>TRBV30|TRBJ2-7|.|.
CAWSALLTYEQYF
TGTGCCTGGAGTGCACTGTTGACCTACGAGCAGTACTTC
>TRBV10-3|TRBJ1-2|TRBD1|.
CAISSGQGSHGYTF
TGTGCCATCAGTAGTGGACAGGGGTCCCATGGCTACACCTTC
>TRBV5-4|TRBJ2-7|.|.
CASSLGGQFVEQYF
TGTGCCAGCAGCTTAGGGGGGCAATTCGTCGAGCAGTACTTC
>TRBV4-1|TRBJ1-2|TRBD1|.
CASKGTDYGYTF
TGCGCCAGCAAGGGGACAGACTATGGCTACACCTTC
>TRBV7-2|TRBJ2-3|TRBD2|.
CASSSGGLQFLDTQYF
TGTGCCAGCAGCTCGGGGGGACTCCAATTCCTAGATACGCAGTATTTT
>TRBV7-2|TRBJ2-7|.|.
CASSSLGLEQYF
TGTGCCAGCAGCTCCTTGGGGCTGGAGCAGTACTTC
>TRBV18|TRBJ2-7|TRBD2|.
CASSLGGTSGDYAQYF
TGTGCCAGCTCACTAGGGGGAACTAGCGGTGACTACGCGCAGTACTTC
>TRBV11-2|TRBJ2-1|.|.
CASSPRQLVSYNEQFF
TGTGCCAGCAGCCCCCGCCAACTTGTTTCCTACAATGAGCAGTTCTTC
>TRBV7-2|TRBJ2-7|TRBD2|.
CASSLVSLASGRSSYEQYF
TGTGCCAGCAGCTTAGTATCCTTGGCTAGCGGGCGGAGCTCCTACGAGCAGTACTTC
>TRBV5-4|TRBJ2-7|TRBD1|.
CASSSDRGPYEQYF
TGTGCCAGCAGCTCCGACAGGGGGCCCTACGAGCAGTACTTC
>TRBV14|TRBJ2-2|.|.
CASSRMVASVRGIFSVTGELFF
TGTGCCAGCAGCCGAATGGTAGCTTCGGTAAGGGGGATTTTTTCGGTCACCGGGGAGCTGTTTTTT
>TRBV5-1|TRBJ2-1|.|.
CASSLASYNEQFF
TGCGCCAGCAGCTTGGCCTCTTACAATGAGCAGTTCTTC
>TRBV9|TRBJ1-3|.|.
CASSGTGSTGNTIYF
TGTGCCAGCAGCGGAACAGGGTCAACTGGAAACACCATATATTTT
>TRBV5-1|TRBJ1-1|.|.
CASSQGSMNTEAFF
TGCGCCAGCAGCCAGGGATCCATGAACACTGAAGCTTTCTTT
>TRBV6-1|TRBJ2-7|.|.
CASRAGQAYEQYF
TGTGCCAGCAGAGCGGGACAGGCCTACGAGCAGTACTTC
>TRBV27|TRBJ2-2|TRBD1|.
CASSPRDSVSGELFF
TGTGCCAGCAGTCCCCGGGACAGCGTGTCCGGGGAGCTGTTTTTT
>TRBV6-5|TRBJ1-6|.|.
CASSYSRSSYNSPLHF
TGTGCCAGCAGTTACTCGAGGAGCTCCTATAATTCACCCCTCCACTTT
>TRBV7-9|TRBJ2-1|TRBD2|.
CASSLPLRGAYNEQFF
TGTGCCAGCAGTTTGCCCTTGCGGGGGGCCTACAATGAGCAGTTCTTC
>TRBV28|TRBJ1-5|.|few
CAARRGTNQPQHF
TGTGCCGCCCGAAGGGGTACCAATCAGCCCCAGCATTTT
>TRBV19|TRBJ1-6|TRBD1|.
CATGPGDRVNSPLHF
TGTGCCACCGGCCCCGGGGACAGGGTTAATTCACCCCTCCACTTT
>TRBV5-1|TRBJ2-5|.|.
CASVGGSGSHQETQYF
TGCGCCAGCGTGGGCGGTTCGGGTTCCCACCAAGAGACCCAGTACTTC
>TRBV5-1|TRBJ2-5|.|once
CASSLGSGAETQYF
TGCGCCAGCAGCTTGGGGAGTGGGGCAGAGACCCAGTACTTC
>TRBV4-1|TRBJ1-3|.|.
CASSQGIVGPGNTIYF
TGCGCCAGCAGCCAAGGGATCGTGGGGCCTGGAAACACCATATATTTT
>TRBV5-3|TRBJ1-5|.|.
CARSVLSGAQPQHF
TGTGCCAGAAGCGTTTTGAGTGGAGCCCAGCCCCAGCATTTT
>TRBV7-3|TRBJ1-5|.|.
CASSLTGGEQPQHF
TGTGCCAGCAGCTTAACAGGGGGGGAACAGCCCCAGCATTTT
>TRBV30|TRBJ2-2|.|.
CAWSARRANTGELFF
TGTGCCTGGAGTGCCCGAAGGGCAAACACCGGGGAGCTGTTTTTT
>TRBV9|TRBJ2-5|TRBD2|.
CASGSGGSLIETQYF
TGTGCCAGCGGCTCTGGCGGGAGTCTTATAGAGACCCAGTACTTC
>TRBV11-3|TRBJ2-3|.|.
CASSPQSDTQYF
TGTGCCAGCAGCCCCCAGTCAGATACGCAGTATTTT
>TRBV4-1|TRBJ2-1|.|.
CASSPRVSTNGNEQFF
TGCGCCAGCAGCCCACGGGTTAGCACGAACGGAAATGAGCAGTTCTTC
>TRBV11-2|TRBJ1-6|TRBD1|.
CASSQSGTENSPLHF
TGTGCCAGCAGCCAATCCGGGACAGAGAATTCACCCCTCCACTTT